The 32 T cell receptor beta chains in this list originate from one sample, sequenced in a study (TCRdb year 2016). Library construction relied on RT-PCR. Reads for this sample came from an Illumina MiSeq. Starting from the raw public reads, TCRdb applied fastp trimming at Q25, assembled clones with MiXCR and retained in-frame beta chains. Each CDR3 protein appears once, grouped with its most common genes and DNA. In this sample the table shows about 680,000 distinct CDR3 sequences, 12% to 15% of which occur a single time. The ten largest clones add up to around 3.3% of the sample. Sample: memory CD4+ T cells from blood. These receptors were taken from a female donor in good health, serving as a healthy control.

Here the CDR3 DNA reads TGTGCCAGCTCACGTGAGACGGGGAGAGATACGCAGTATTTT. It encodes CASSRETGRDTQYF. The chain recombines TRBV18 with TRBJ2-3; TRBD2 might be the D (5 bases). CDR1 and CDR2 (germline): KGHSH, LQKENI. The ends were cut back, 4 bases at V and 5 bases at J, with 13 bases in the middle. The CDR3 extends over 14 amino acids.

This clonotype has more than one count but fewer than ten. The rearrangement joins TRBV7-9 to TRBJ2-2, with 7 bases identical to TRBD1. The CDR3 runs to 15 residues. V lost 6 bases, J lost 5 bases, and 9 bases stayed unmatched. Looked up from germline, CDR1 is SEHNR and CDR2 is FQNEAQ (reference sequence). CDR3 in DNA: TGTGCCAGCAGACCCCTAGTCAGGGGGACCGGGGAGCTGTTTTTT. Translation gives CASRPLVRGTGELFF. Full variable domain (missing parts from reference TRBV7-9 and TRBJ2-2): DTGVSQNPRHKITKRGQNVTFRCDPISEHNRLYWYRQTLGQGPEFLTYFQNEAQLEKSRLLSDRFSAERPKGSFSTLEIQRTEQGDSAMYLCASRPLVRGTGELFFGEGSRLTVL.

This clonotype was detected only a few times. V and J are TRBV5-1 and TRBJ1-1; D is unresolved. This CDR3 contains 16 residues. The V gene lost 4 bases and the J gene lost 0 bases, with 16 bases spanning the gap. Germline lookup yields CDR1 SGHRS and CDR2 YFSETQ. Written as DNA, the CDR3 is TGCGCCAGCAGCACAGAACGGTCCGTGATGAACACTGAAGCTTTCTTT. It encodes CASSTERSVMNTEAFF.

The CDR3 region is CATNRHENSPLHF. Here the CDR3 DNA reads TGTGCCACCAATCGTCATGAGAATTCACCCCTCCACTTT. V usage is TRBV24-1 and J usage is TRBJ1-6; D call uncertain. This CDR3 contains 13 residues. The V end was cut by 8 bases, the J end by 7 bases, with 11 bases between. Germline V gene lookup returns CDR1 KGHDR and CDR2 SFDVKD.

The V gene is TRBV20-1, the J gene TRBJ2-5; 11 bases agree with TRBD2. There are 15 residues in the CDR3. V shed 6 bases, J shed 5 bases, and the junction held 11 bases outside the gene matches. Germline values: CDR1 DFQATT, CDR2 SNEGSKA (reference sequence). For the CDR3, the DNA is TGCAGTGCCTCACTAGCGGGAGACCGGTCGGAGACCCAGTACTTC. Amino acid sequence: CSASLAGDRSETQYF.

This clonotype was recorded at least ten times. V gene TRBV11-2 combines with J gene TRBJ2-2; 8 bases map to TRBD2. This CDR3 region has 16 residues. The V segment lost 5 bases and the J segment 5 bases; nucleotides outside the gene matches: 10. In germline, CDR1 is SGHAT, CDR2 FQNNGV. The CDR3 is CASSPESGRLTGELFF. The CDR3 coding sequence is TGTGCCAGCAGCCCCGAGAGCGGGAGATTGACCGGGGAGCTGTTTTTT.

The chain has TRBV6-5 and TRBJ2-7; 7 nucleotides align to TRBD2. V was clipped by 8 bases and J by 5 bases; unmatched bases: 9. The V gene's germline CDR1 is MNHEY and CDR2 SVGAGI. The CDR3 length is 13 residues. CDR3 sequence: CASRSSGRDEQYF. CDR3 in DNA: TGTGCCAGCCGAAGCTCGGGGAGGGACGAGCAGTACTTC.

This clonotype was counted a single time. The chain recombines TRBV11-2 with TRBJ2-5; 12 positions match TRBD2. Germline V lookup: CDR1 SGHAT, CDR2 FQNNGV. The CDR3 runs to 15 residues. The V gene end was trimmed by 5 bases and the J gene end by 5 bases; junction bases not matched to a gene: 6. The CDR3 protein is CASSKLAGGGETQYF. The CDR3 coding sequence is TGTGCCAGCAGCAAACTAGCGGGAGGTGGGGAGACCCAGTACTTC.

The chain couples TRBV9 to TRBJ1-6; TRBD1 aligns across 10 bases. The J segment lost 10 bases and the V segment lost 0 bases, leaving 4 bases of the junction unmatched. Germline V gene lookup returns CDR1 SGDLS and CDR2 YYNGEE. The CDR3 spans 15 residues. The CDR3 coding sequence is TGTGCCAGCAGCGTAGGGGACAGGGGAGGCTCACCCCTCCACTTT. It encodes CASSVGDRGGSPLHF.

The table lists this clonotype with a few counts. This chain uses TRBV7-6 with TRBJ1-1, with D uncertain. Per the germline V gene, CDR1 is SGHVS and CDR2 is FNYEAQ. Trimming took off 1 base at V and 8 bases at J, with 11 bases between the two ends. This CDR3 has 13 residues. The CDR3 sequence is CASSLEESGEAFF. CDR3 coding DNA: TGTGCCAGCAGCTTAGAGGAGTCCGGGGAAGCTTTCTTT.

Only a few counts were recorded for this clonotype. CDR3 DNA sequence: TGTGCCAGCAGCCAACAGACTAGCGGGGGCACCGGGGAGCTGTTTTTT. Translating gives CASSQQTSGGTGELFF. The chain employs TRBV3-1 and TRBJ2-2, with 12 bases lining up with TRBD2. Germline CDR1 LGHDT, CDR2 YNNKEL (reference sequence). The CDR3 extends over 16 amino acids. V gave up 2 bases and J gave up 4 bases; unmatched junction bases: 2.

This clonotype was found many times. This chain joins TRBV5-1 and TRBJ2-1; D may correspond to TRBD1 or TRBD2 (5 bases each). The CDR3 extends over 16 amino acids. Germline-derived CDR1 and CDR2 are SGHRS and YFSETQ. Trimming stripped 0 bases from V and 2 bases from J, with 12 bases between. The CDR3 coding sequence is TGCGCCAGCAGCTTGGGGCAGGGTAGCGCCTACAATGAGCAGTTCTTC. The encoded protein is CASSLGQGSAYNEQFF. The entire variable domain, with the rest obtained from reference TRBV5-1 and TRBJ2-1, is as follows: KAGVTQTPRYLIKTRGQQVTLSCSPISGHRSVSWYQQTPGQGLQFLFEYFSETQRNKGNFPGRFSGRQFSNSRSEMNVSTLELGDSALYLCASSLGQGSAYNEQFFGPGTRLTVL.

This clonotype was counted a few times. This chain uses TRBV6-1 with TRBJ1-5; possible D gene TRBD1, 5 bases. The CDR3 spans 16 residues. With 4 bases removed from V and 2 bases from J, the gap between germline ends came to 15 bases. Germline assignment: CDR1 MNHNS and CDR2 SASEGT. The chain's CDR3 is CASSVLGGGGNQPQHF. CDR3 nucleotides: TGTGCCAGCAGTGTCCTTGGGGGGGGAGGCAATCAGCCCCAGCATTTT.

V and J are TRBV5-1 and TRBJ2-1; perhaps D is TRBD1 or TRBD2 (5 bases each). The CDR3 runs to 14 residues. Per germline, CDR1 SGHRS and CDR2 YFSETQ. V gave up 3 bases and J gave up 3 bases, with 10 bases separating them. CDR3 loop: CASSSLGVYNEQFF. The DNA of the CDR3 is TGCGCCAGCAGCTCATTGGGGGTCTACAATGAGCAGTTCTTC.

The J gene is TRBJ2-7, the V gene TRBV27; 13 bases match TRBD2. The CDR3 has 15 residues. Trimming cost V 5 bases and J 4 bases; bases outside gene matches: 5. Germline-derived CDR1 and CDR2 are MNHEY and SMNVEV (reference sequence). The CDR3 DNA reads TGTGCCAGCAGTAGGGGACTAGCGGGGATGTACGAGCAGTACTTC. It encodes CASSRGLAGMYEQYF.

This clonotype was seen more than once but under ten times. This chain links TRBV29-1 with TRBJ1-2; 7 bases agree with TRBD1. This CDR3 contains 12 residues. Trimming took 3 bases from V and 2 from J; bases not matched to a gene: 0. CDR1 is SQVTM, CDR2 ANQGSEA, per germline. In DNA, the CDR3 is TGCAGCGTTGAGACAGGGAACTATGGCTACACCTTC. Its protein product is CSVETGNYGYTF. The entire variable domain, with the rest obtained from reference TRBV29-1 and TRBJ1-2, is as follows: SAVISQKPSRDICQRGTSLTIQCQVDSQVTMMFWYRQQPGQSLTLIATANQGSEATYESGFVIDKFPISRPNLTFSTLTVSNMSPEDSSIYLCSVETGNYGYTFGSGTRLTVV.

The gene calls are TRBV15 and TRBJ2-7; tentatively, D is TRBD2 (5 bases). With 3 bases removed from V and 7 bases from J, the gap between germline ends came to 7 bases. From germline, CDR1 is LNHNV and CDR2 YYDKDF (reference sequence). The CDR3 extends over 11 amino acids. The DNA of the CDR3 is TGTGCCACCAGCAGGTCGGGGGAGCAGTACTTC. Protein: CATSRSGEQYF.

This clonotype was found a few times. The J gene is TRBJ1-1, the V gene TRBV5-1; D not resolved. V gave up 0 bases and J gave up 3 bases, with 9 bases separating them. CDR1 SGHRS and CDR2 YFSETQ come from the germline V gene. This CDR3 contains 14 residues. The CDR3 DNA reads TGCGCCAGCAGCTTGGGGTTTGGGGACACTGAAGCTTTCTTT. Its protein product is CASSLGFGDTEAFF. Full variable domain (remainder filled in from reference TRBV5-1 and TRBJ1-1): KAGVTQTPRYLIKTRGQQVTLSCSPISGHRSVSWYQQTPGQGLQFLFEYFSETQRNKGNFPGRFSGRQFSNSRSEMNVSTLELGDSALYLCASSLGFGDTEAFFGQGTRLTVV.

In this sample, this clonotype turned up many times. The chain uses TRBV12-3 or TRBV12-4 and TRBJ1-5; D unclear. CDR3 length: 11 amino acids. The V end was cut by 3 bases, the J end by 4 bases, with 1 base between. Written as DNA, the CDR3 is TGTGCCAGCAGTTTGAATCAGCCCCAGCATTTT. Translating it yields CASSLNQPQHF.

The V call is TRBV7-2, the J call TRBJ2-2; 9 bases align to TRBD2. Germline loops: CDR1 SGHTA, CDR2 FQGNSA. Losses at the gene ends were 5 bases for V and 4 bases for J; bases not matched to a gene: 2. CDR3 length: 14 amino acids. Here the CDR3 reads CASSPGLATGELFF. Written as DNA, the CDR3 is TGTGCCAGCAGCCCGGGACTAGCCACCGGGGAGCTGTTTTTT.

This clonotype was detected ten times or more. This chain connects TRBV5-1 to TRBJ2-4; D is undetermined. The length of the CDR3 is 14 residues. Trimming removed 0 bases from V and 8 bases from J, with 12 bases in between. Germline assignment: CDR1 SGHRS and CDR2 YFSETQ. Here the CDR3 reads CASSLGNPQDIQYF. The CDR3 DNA sequence: TGCGCCAGCAGCTTGGGGAATCCGCAGGACATTCAGTACTTC.

This clonotype was found a few times. This sequence joins TRBV2 and TRBJ2-2, with D perhaps matching TRBD1 (6 bases). V lost 6 bases, J lost 3 bases, and 11 bases lay in between. This CDR3 is 14 amino acids long. The germline gives CDR1 SNHLY, CDR2 FYNNEI. Here the CDR3 reads CASSADRYTGELFF. DNA of the CDR3: TGTGCCAGCAGCGCCGACAGGTACACCGGGGAGCTGTTTTTT.

Concerning this clonotype itself: The junction differs from germline at one of its ends, possibly a read error. The CDR3 DNA reads TGTGCTAGCAGCTTAGCCAAGCTGGGACAGGGACTTATAATCACTGAAGCTTTCTTT. Its protein is CASSLAKLGQGLIITEAFF. This sequence joins TRBV7-7 and TRBJ1-1; TRBD1 matches 9 bases. This CDR3 region has 19 residues. The germline V gene has CDR1 SSHAT and CDR2 FNYEAQ (reference sequence).

The CDR3 loop is CASSPAGPVTGELFF. The DNA of the CDR3 is TGTGCCAGCAGCCCAGCGGGGCCGGTCACCGGGGAGCTGTTTTTT. V is TRBV11-2 and J is TRBJ2-2, with 7 positions matching TRBD2. The CDR3 contains 15 residues. CDR1 and CDR2 from the germline V gene are SGHAT and FQNNGV. V lost 5 bases, J lost 4 bases, and 7 bases stayed unmatched.

The genes are TRBV9 and TRBJ2-7; D ambiguous. The V end was cut by 0 bases, the J end by 2 bases, with 12 bases between. The V gene's germline CDR1 is SGDLS and CDR2 YYNGEE. This CDR3 has 15 residues. The CDR3 nucleotides are TGTGCCAGCAGCGTAGGGGCCAGCCATACCTACGAGCAGTACTTC. This sequence encodes CASSVGASHTYEQYF. Drawing the rest from reference TRBV9 and TRBJ2-7, the complete variable domain is DSGVTQTPKHLITATGQRVTLRCSPRSGDLSVYWYQQSLDQGLQFLIQYYNGEERAKGNILERFSAQQFPDLHSELNLSSLELGDSALYFCASSVGASHTYEQYFGPGTRLTVT.

The J gene is TRBJ2-7, the V gene TRBV18; TRBD1 is a possible D gene (5 bases). This CDR3 region has 13 residues. Germline CDR1 is KGHSH and CDR2 is LQKENI. V was shortened by 4 bases and J by 4 bases, with 11 bases between the two germline ends. The CDR3 DNA follows: TGTGCCAGCTCACTCCACACAGGTTACGAGCAGTACTTC. The encoded protein is CASSLHTGYEQYF.

This clonotype was recorded at least ten times. This sequence joins TRBV10-3 and TRBJ2-1; unclear D gene. The CDR3 totals 11 residues. Germline V gives CDR1 ENHRY, CDR2 SYGVKD. V lost 10 bases and J lost 0, with 4 bases in between. CDR3 in amino acids: CATISYNEQFF. As DNA, the CDR3 is TGTGCCACCATCTCCTACAATGAGCAGTTCTTC.

This clonotype came up many times. The chain recombines TRBV12-3 or TRBV12-4 with TRBJ2-3; TRBD2 agrees at 8 bases. J was trimmed by 0 bases and V by 3 bases; bases with no gene match: 20. The CDR3 is made up of 21 amino acids. CDR3 amino acids: CASSLFWASGYFPTSTDTQYF. CDR3 in DNA: TGTGCCAGCAGTTTGTTTTGGGCTAGCGGGTATTTTCCCACTAGCACAGATACGCAGTATTTT.

This clonotype came up a few times. The chain is built from TRBV10-3 and TRBJ2-3; 9 bases agree with TRBD1. This CDR3 is built from 17 residues. Per germline, CDR1 ENHRY and CDR2 SYGVKD. The V and J ends lost 3 bases and 4 bases, in that order; junction bases with no gene match: 11. In DNA form, the CDR3 reads TGTGCCATCAGTGACGACGGCAGGGACAGGGCCCCAGATACGCAGTATTTT. It codes for CAISDDGRDRAPDTQYF.

The table lists this clonotype with a few counts. The chain carries TRBV5-1 and TRBJ2-3, with 13 bases identical to TRBD2. In germline, CDR1 is SGHRS, CDR2 YFSETQ. The CDR3 totals 16 residues. V lost 4 bases to trimming and J lost 4 bases; unmatched junction nucleotides: 6. For the CDR3, the DNA is TGCGCCAGCAGCCCAGGGACTAGCGGGACCGCAGATACGCAGTATTTT. Amino acid sequence: CASSPGTSGTADTQYF.

The chain uses TRBV9 and TRBJ1-2; maybe TRBD1 (5 bases). The germline V gene has CDR1 SGDLS and CDR2 YYNGEE. Trimming cost V 3 bases and J 0 bases, with 12 bases left between them. This CDR3 is 15 amino acids long. The CDR3, as DNA: TGTGCCAGCAGCGCGACAGTATTAGCTAACTATGGCTACACCTTC. This gives the protein CASSATVLANYGYTF.

V and J are TRBV7-2 and TRBJ2-1, with D unresolved. V dropped 1 base and J dropped 6 bases, with 10 bases sitting between them. Per germline, CDR1 SGHTA and CDR2 FQGNSA. The CDR3 has 14 residues. CDR3 nucleotides: TGTGCCAGCAGCTTAGTATCAACGGCCAATGAGCAGTTCTTC. Its translation is CASSLVSTANEQFF.